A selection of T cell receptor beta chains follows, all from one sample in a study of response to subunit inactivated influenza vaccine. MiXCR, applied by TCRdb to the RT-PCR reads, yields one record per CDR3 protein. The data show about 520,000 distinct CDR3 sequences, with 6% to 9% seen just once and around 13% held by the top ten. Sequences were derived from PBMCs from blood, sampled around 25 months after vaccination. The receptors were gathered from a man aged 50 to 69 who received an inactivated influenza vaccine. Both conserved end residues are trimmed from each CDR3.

CDR3: ATSDARTGGNQPQH
V: TRBV24-1
J: TRBJ1-5

CDR3: ASSYLTGRETQY
V: TRBV28
J: TRBJ2-5

CDR3: SVVSGSIDIQY
V: TRBV29-1
J: TRBJ2-4

CDR3: ASSFGGFREQY
V: TRBV5-1
J: TRBJ2-7

CDR3: ASSEDDYSNQPQH
V: TRBV6-1
J: TRBJ1-5

CDR3: ASSPWPGSNQPQH
V: TRBV5-1
J: TRBJ1-5

CDR3: AWSIQGNQPQH
V: TRBV30
J: TRBJ1-5

CDR3: ASSVGGPLSGNTIY
V: TRBV9
J: TRBJ1-3

CDR3: ASSENPGRSDTQY
V: TRBV10-1
J: TRBJ2-3

CDR3: ASSDPFSGGSSPLH
V: TRBV9
J: TRBJ1-6

CDR3: ASSLELAIGELF
V: TRBV5-1
J: TRBJ2-2

CDR3: ASSQTGQNTGELF
V: TRBV5-1
J: TRBJ2-2

CDR3: AWSVPGRKKTQY
V: TRBV30
J: TRBJ2-5

CDR3: ASSLWLTRTGELF
V: TRBV5-5
J: TRBJ2-2

CDR3: ASSLDTSGQETQY
V: TRBV11-2
J: TRBJ2-5

CDR3: ASSVEGLGYNEQF
V: TRBV9
J: TRBJ2-1

CDR3: GASQAYTEAF
V: TRBV29-1
J: TRBJ1-1

CDR3: ASCQEVGGAQVIGELF
V: TRBV3-1
J: TRBJ2-2

CDR3: AWSVWGSEQF
V: TRBV30
J: TRBJ2-1

CDR3: ASLKGPGQRNSPLH
V: TRBV7-2
J: TRBJ1-6

CDR3: ASSQDPYNEQF
V: TRBV9
J: TRBJ2-1

CDR3: ASSLGDRTTQETQY
V: TRBV7-9
J: TRBJ2-5

CDR3: ASSGDIQETQY
V: TRBV11-2
J: TRBJ2-5

CDR3: ASSLLTLPEKLF
V: TRBV11-2
J: TRBJ1-4